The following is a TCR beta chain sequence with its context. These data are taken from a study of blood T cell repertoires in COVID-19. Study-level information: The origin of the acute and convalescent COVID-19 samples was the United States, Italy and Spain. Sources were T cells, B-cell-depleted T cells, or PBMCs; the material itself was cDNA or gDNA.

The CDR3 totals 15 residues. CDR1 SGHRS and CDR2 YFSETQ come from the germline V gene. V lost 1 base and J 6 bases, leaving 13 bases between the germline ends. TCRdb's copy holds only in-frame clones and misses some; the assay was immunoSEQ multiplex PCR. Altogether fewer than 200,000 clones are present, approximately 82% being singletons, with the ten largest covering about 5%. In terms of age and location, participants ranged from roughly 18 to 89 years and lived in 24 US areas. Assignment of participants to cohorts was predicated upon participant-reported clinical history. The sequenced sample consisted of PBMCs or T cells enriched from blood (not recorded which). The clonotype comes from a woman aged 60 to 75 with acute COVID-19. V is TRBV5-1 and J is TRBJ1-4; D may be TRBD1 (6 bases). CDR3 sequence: CASSLRGTRDEKLFF. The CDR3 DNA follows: TGCGCCAGCAGCTTGAGGGGGACGCGGGATGAAAAACTGTTTTTT. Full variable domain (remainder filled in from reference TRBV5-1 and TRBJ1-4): KAGVTQTPRYLIKTRGQQVTLSCSPISGHRSVSWYQQTPGQGLQFLFEYFSETQRNKGNFPGRFSGRQFSNSRSEMNVSTLELGDSALYLCASSLRGTRDEKLFFGSGTQLSVL.